This TCR beta chain stems from a study of brain T cells in children with intractable seizures. TCRdb keeps only in-frame clones here, not all; method: immunoSEQ multiplex PCR. Of 300,000 to 400,000 clones in the sample, roughly 92% were seen once. Indicated time point: blood from clinic visit 5 months post-surgery; TSC patient then seizure free. Germline-derived CDR1 and CDR2 are MNHNS and SASEGT. This CDR3 spans 14 amino acids. V shed 1 base and J shed 2 bases, with 9 bases lying between them. V and J are TRBV6-1 and TRBJ2-7; unclear D gene. The source was peripheral blood, collected less than 6 months after surgery. This clonotype was sampled from a boy younger than two with tuberous sclerosis and intractable seizures. Here the CDR3 DNA reads TGTGCCAGCAGTGAAGACGACACCCCCTACGAGCAGTACTTC. This codes for CASSEDDTPYEQYF.